These 17 T cell receptor beta chains share one sample of origin, sequenced in a study of tumor and adjacent non-tumor tissue in lung cancer. Three rounds of nested PCR, following a modified ARM-PCR protocol, produced the TCRbeta library. TCRdb re-analysed the multiplex PCR reads in MiXCR, keeping a single row per CDR3 protein. This sample carries approximately 79,000 distinct CDR3 sequences, over 65% of them seen once, and the ten largest clones take around 40%. This sample's RNA came from whole unsorted tissue. The normal lung tissue was taken more than 3 cm from the tumor edge. Source material: distant non-tumor lung tissue. The receptors stem from a man aged 65 to 79 with non-small cell lung cancer.

The chain links TRBV29-1 to TRBJ2-5; D perhaps matches TRBD1 (6 bases). Trimming cost V 6 bases and J 5 bases, with 16 bases left between them. The V gene's germline CDR1 is SQVTM and CDR2 ANQGSEA. This CDR3 region has 13 residues. CDR3 sequence (DNA): TGCAGCGTGTTCGACAGGTTCAATGAGACCCAGTACTTC. Protein: CSVFDRFNETQYF.

The chain carries TRBV2 and TRBJ1-1; the match to TRBD1 covers 10 bases. CDR1 is SNHLY, CDR2 FYNNEI, per germline. The CDR3 covers 14 residues. V lost 9 bases and J lost 8; bases outside the gene matches: 12. The CDR3 DNA follows: TGTGCCAGTGACAGGGGGCTAGCCCCGGAGGAAGCTTTCTTT. Residues: CASDRGLAPEEAFF.

Regarding this clonotype: A much larger clone is a single base away; this may be a read error. The rearrangement joins TRBV12-3 or TRBV12-4 to TRBJ2-7; 8 bases are a match to TRBD2. Germline trimming cut 6 bases from V and 2 bases from J; bases unmatched to any gene: 9. The CDR3 has 15 residues. CDR3 amino acids: CASSHSDGRAYEQYF. In DNA form, the CDR3 reads TGTGCCAGCAGCCACTCAGACGGGAGGGCCTACGAGCAGTACTTC.

As concerns this clonotype: This CDR3 fails to terminate in the conserved phenylalanine or tryptophan, so it likely reflects a read error. The chain carries TRBV4-1 and TRBJ2-7; 8 positions agree with TRBD2. CDR1 and CDR2 (germline): MGHRA, YSYEKL. CDR3 length equals 16 residues. Written as DNA, the CDR3 is TGCGCCGGCAGCCGGACACTAGCGGAAGAGGGGGACGAGCAGTACTTA. Its protein product is CAGSRTLAEEGDEQYL.

In the case of this clonotype: A junction boundary mismatches the germline segment, possibly from a read error. J is TRBJ2-1 and V is TRBV12-3 or TRBV12-4; the D gene is possibly TRBD2 (5 bases). The CDR3 contains 17 residues. The CDR3 DNA follows: TGTGCAAGCAACACCCGTTTGAGCGGTAACACCTACAATGAGCAGTTCTTC. Residues: CASNTRLSGNTYNEQFF.

On this clonotype: The junction departs from germline at one end; a sequencing error may be responsible. The chain uses TRBV4-1 and TRBJ1-6; the D gene is possibly TRBD1 (5 bases). CDR1 MGHRA and CDR2 YSYEKL come from the germline V gene. This CDR3 has 18 amino acids. The CDR3 DNA sequence: TGCGCCAGCAGCCAAGGGATGACAGCAAGCTCCTATAATTCACTCCTCCACTTC. Translating it yields CASSQGMTASSYNSLLHF.

Remarks on this clonotype: One junction end does not reproduce the germline sequence, and a read error may be involved. The V call is TRBV6-2 or TRBV6-3, the J call TRBJ2-1; 11 bases map to TRBD2. The CDR3 covers 19 residues. The V gene's germline CDR1 is MNHEY and CDR2 SVGEGT. The DNA of the CDR3 is TGTGCCAGCGGAGCAGGGGGGACTAGCGGTTACAGCTCCTACAATGAGCAGATCTTC. Its translation is CASGAGGTSGYSSYNEQIF.

With respect to this clonotype: A much larger clone differs by one base, so this may be a read error. The chain links TRBV5-6 to TRBJ2-3; 7 bases are shared with TRBD2. This CDR3 region has 15 residues. Looked up from germline, CDR1 is SGHDT and CDR2 is YYEEEE. CDR3: CASSLSATSTATQYF. For the CDR3, the DNA is TGTGCCAGCAGCTTGTCAGCGACTAGCACAGCTACGCAGTATTTT. Using reference TRBV5-6 and TRBJ2-3 for the parts outside the CDR3, the full variable domain is DAGVTQSPTHLIKTRGQQVTLRCSPKSGHDTVSWYQQALGQGPQFIFQYYEEEERQRGNFPDRFSGHQFPNYSSELNVNALLLGDSALYLCASSLSATSTATQYFGPGTRLTVL.

This chain connects TRBV11-2 to TRBJ2-1; D gene ambiguous. V shed 5 bases and J shed 1 base, with 9 bases lying between them. The V gene's germline CDR1 is SGHAT and CDR2 FQNNGV. This CDR3 spans 14 amino acids. CDR3 DNA: TGTGCCAGCAGCCCTATCGGTTCCTACAATGAGCAGTTCTTC. This translates into CASSPIGSYNEQFF.

The chain is built from TRBV5-1 and TRBJ2-2, with 7 bases aligning to TRBD1. The CDR3 is 15 amino acids. Germline V CDR1 and CDR2: SGHRS, YFSETQ. J gave up 4 bases and V 5 bases, and 8 bases lay outside the gene matches. The CDR3 bases are TGCGCCAGCAGACCCGAGACAGGGTTCACCGGGGAGCTGTTTTTT. Its protein product is CASRPETGFTGELFF.

This clonotype was seen only a few times. The junction differs from germline at one of its ends, possibly a read error. The chain carries TRBV6-1 and TRBJ1-2; unclear D gene. This CDR3 has 14 amino acids. Germline CDR1 and CDR2: MNHNS and SASEGT. CDR3 DNA sequence: TGTGACAGCACTGCGGACGGAAACCAGTATGGCTACACCTTC. This encodes CDSTADGNQYGYTF.

This sequence joins TRBV7-8 and TRBJ2-3; TRBD2 might be the D (5 bases). In germline, CDR1 is SGHVS, CDR2 FQNEAQ. There are 16 residues in the CDR3. Trimming shortened V by 3 bases and J by 0 bases, and 13 bases separated the two germline ends. Here the CDR3 reads CASSFNFGGSTDTQYF. CDR3 nucleotides: TGTGCCAGCAGCTTCAATTTCGGCGGGAGCACAGATACGCAGTATTTT.

The V gene is TRBV4-3, the J gene TRBJ2-5; 7 bases are a match to TRBD2. Trimming took 0 bases from V and 4 from J; bases not matched to a gene: 11. Germline CDR1 and CDR2: LGHNA and YSLEER. The CDR3 is 17 residues long. The CDR3 region is CASSQELGGYGVETQYF. CDR3 in DNA: TGCGCCAGCAGCCAAGAATTGGGGGGGTACGGCGTAGAGACCCAGTACTTC.

In regard to this clonotype: This is likely a read error, given that the CDR3 carries no conserved phenylalanine or tryptophan at its end. The DNA is left out, because the CDR3 cannot be placed on it with certainty; the CDR3 is given as TCRdb lists it. The CDR3 here is CASNLVGTAVPGSCFL. This chain uses TRBV11-2 with TRBJ2-2; the D call in the table, TRBD2, was not verified against the DNA. Germline CDR1 reads SGHAT; CDR2 reads FQNNGV. The CDR3 numbers 16 amino acids, ends counted.

As concerns this clonotype: One junction end does not reproduce the germline sequence, and a read error may be involved. This chain joins TRBV12-3 or TRBV12-4 and TRBJ2-7, with TRBD1 matching 8 bases. The CDR3 has 14 amino acids. CDR3 nucleotides: TGTGCTAGCAGTTTAAGGACAGGGTTCTACGAGCATTACTTC. This codes for CASSLRTGFYEHYF.

Note on this clonotype: Since the CDR3 does not end with the conserved phenylalanine or tryptophan, this likely comes from a read error. For the CDR3, the DNA is TGCAATGCGCAGATTACTTCCTACGAGCAGTACATC. It encodes CNAQITSYEQYI. The J gene is TRBJ2-7, the V gene TRBV20-1; no firm D call. Germline CDR1 and CDR2: DFQATT and SNEGSKA (reference sequence). The CDR3 is 12 residues long.

Notes on this clonotype: Because it lacks the conserved phenylalanine or tryptophan at the end, this CDR3 is likely a read error. The chain links TRBV7-9 to TRBJ2-1; D remains unclear. From germline, CDR1 is SEHNR and CDR2 FQNEAQ (reference sequence). This CDR3 region has 17 residues. The CDR3 region is CTSSEDQPLYSYNEQFL. CDR3 coding DNA: TGTACCAGCAGCGAAGACCAGCCTCTTTACTCCTACAATGAGCAGTTCCTC.